The clone carrying this T cell receptor (beta chain) has only a few counts. The CDR3 is made up of 17 amino acids. The V segment lost 0 bases and the J segment 4 bases; nucleotides outside the gene matches: 11. In germline, CDR1 is SGHKS, CDR2 YYEKEE (reference sequence). The data are from a study of OX40 agonist ivuxolimab in advanced cancers. The table came from immunoSEQ multiplex PCR; TCRdb's copy has only in-frame clones and leaves some out. The table lists about 20,000 clones, approximately 90% of them singletons, with around a tenth in the top ten. Here the sequenced sample was CD4+ or CD8+ T cells sorted from blood, taken in a trial of the OX40 agonist ivuxolimab. This sequence originates from an adult with an advanced solid tumor such as melanoma, head and neck, liver or kidney cancer. The chain recombines TRBV5-5 with TRBJ1-2; the match to TRBD1 covers 8 bases. The CDR3 region has the DNA TGTGCCAGCAGCTTGGTCGGCGTTGGACAGGGTGGCTATGGCTACACCTTC. This sequence encodes CASSLVGVGQGGYGYTF.